The 28 T cell receptor beta chains below come from one sample, sequenced in a study of graft-versus-host responses after intestinal transplantation. The repertoire was sequenced with immunoSEQ multiplex PCR; TCRdb's copy has only in-frame clones and lacks some. This sample has approximately 77,000 clones; 85% to 90% occur once, and the top ten carry approximately 0.35%. The antigens of these receptors remain unknown. Source: unstimulated CD4+ T cells sorted from spleen or lymph node cells, taken before intestinal transplant. These receptors were obtained from a human donor who received an intestinal transplant.

The genes are TRBV7-9 and TRBJ2-2; 14 positions agree with TRBD2. This CDR3 is 17 amino acids long. Germline V gene sequence: CDR1 SEHNR, CDR2 FQNEAQ (reference sequence). Trimming removed 4 bases from V and 4 bases from J; junction bases left unmatched: 5. This chain's CDR3 is CASSSRLAGGPTGELFF. The CDR3 nucleotides are TGTGCCAGCAGCTCCCGACTAGCGGGGGGGCCCACCGGGGAGCTGTTTTTT.

The chain carries TRBV5-6 and TRBJ1-3; D is possibly TRBD1 (6 bases). This CDR3 has 13 amino acids. Deletions cut 6 bases from V and 4 bases from J, with 11 bases between. Per the germline V gene, CDR1 is SGHDT and CDR2 is YYEEEE. CDR3 residues: CASTNRAGNTIYF. The CDR3 DNA sequence: TGTGCCAGCACCAACAGGGCCGGAAACACCATATATTTT.

This clone occurred a few times. The chain uses TRBV4-1 and TRBJ1-4, with D unclear. This CDR3 is built from 13 residues. Germline V gene data show CDR1 as MGHRA and CDR2 as YSYEKL. V was shortened by 4 bases and J by 8 bases, with 11 bases between the two germline ends. CDR3 region: CASSRTVEEKLFF. For the CDR3, the DNA is TGCGCCAGCAGCCGTACAGTGGAAGAAAAACTGTTTTTT.

V is TRBV5-1 and J is TRBJ2-3; 7 bases fit TRBD1. V trimming: 4 bases; J trimming: 2 bases; junction bases outside the gene matches: 4. From germline, CDR1 is SGHRS and CDR2 YFSETQ. The CDR3 has 14 residues. CDR3 residues: CASSMGQYTDTQYF. In DNA form, the CDR3 reads TGCGCCAGCAGCATGGGACAGTACACAGATACGCAGTATTTT. Using reference TRBV5-1 and TRBJ2-3 for the parts outside the CDR3, the full variable domain is KAGVTQTPRYLIKTRGQQVTLSCSPISGHRSVSWYQQTPGQGLQFLFEYFSETQRNKGNFPGRFSGRQFSNSRSEMNVSTLELGDSALYLCASSMGQYTDTQYFGPGTRLTVL.

The chain joins TRBV25-1 to TRBJ2-1; D perhaps matches TRBD2 (6 bases). Trimming stripped 7 bases from V and 10 bases from J, with 11 bases between. This CDR3 spans 11 amino acids. The germline gives CDR1 MGHDK, CDR2 SYGVNS. For the CDR3, the DNA is TGTGCCAGCATGAGGGCGGGGGAGCAGTTCTTC. Encoded protein: CASMRAGEQFF.

The V call is TRBV2, the J call TRBJ2-3, with unresolved D. The CDR3 runs to 14 residues. The ends were cut back, 6 bases at V and 0 bases at J, with 10 bases in the middle. Germline CDR1 is SNHLY and CDR2 is FYNNEI. The CDR3 region is CASRSRTSTDTQYF. As DNA, the CDR3 is TGTGCCAGCAGATCGCGTACCAGCACAGATACGCAGTATTTT.

V gene TRBV6-1 combines with J gene TRBJ1-5; 9 bases are a match to TRBD1. The junction had 4 bases not matched to a gene; V was cut back by 1 base and J by 6 bases. The CDR3 is 15 amino acids. From germline, CDR1 is MNHNS and CDR2 SASEGT. Here the CDR3 reads CASSEGDRAGQPQHF. The CDR3 bases are TGTGCCAGCAGTGAAGGGGACAGGGCGGGTCAGCCCCAGCATTTT.

The chain combines TRBV7-3 with TRBJ2-7; D is uncertain. V lost 5 bases to trimming and J lost 4 bases, with 9 bases between them. This CDR3 comprises 12 residues. Germline V gives CDR1 SGHTA, CDR2 FQGTGA. The CDR3 here is CASSPDGYEQYF. The DNA for the CDR3 is TGTGCCAGCAGCCCCGACGGGTACGAGCAGTACTTC.

V and J are TRBV28 and TRBJ2-7; 9 positions agree with TRBD1. The J segment lost 3 bases and the V segment lost 5 bases, leaving 11 bases of the junction unmatched. Per germline, CDR1 MDHEN and CDR2 SYDVKM. The CDR3 sequence is 16 residues long. The CDR3 DNA reads TGTGCCAGCAGTCAATTGGGGACAGGGAACCGCTACGAGCAGTACTTC. Translating gives CASSQLGTGNRYEQYF. Full variable domain (outside the CDR3, taken from reference TRBV28 and TRBJ2-7): DVKVTQSSRYLVKRTGEKVFLECVQDMDHENMFWYRQDPGLGLRLIYFSYDVKMKEKGDIPEGYSVSREKKERFSLILESASTNQTSMYLCASSQLGTGNRYEQYFGPGTRLTVT.

The chain combines TRBV28 with TRBJ1-2, with 12 bases aligning to TRBD1. Germline V gene sequence: CDR1 MDHEN, CDR2 SYDVKM. This CDR3 is 15 amino acids long. V shed 6 bases, J shed 7 bases, and the junction held 9 bases outside the gene matches. CDR3 DNA sequence: TGTGCCAGCAGCAACCAGGGACAGGGGGCGCCTGGCTACACCTTC. The encoded protein is CASSNQGQGAPGYTF.

V usage is TRBV27 and J usage is TRBJ2-7; 7 nucleotides align to TRBD1. Per germline, CDR1 MNHEY and CDR2 SMNVEV (reference sequence). The CDR3 contains 15 residues. The V gene end was trimmed by 5 bases and the J gene end by 6 bases; junction bases not matched to a gene: 13. The CDR3 loop is CASSLSTGQGVEQYF. The CDR3 bases are TGTGCCAGCAGTCTCTCGACAGGGCAGGGGGTCGAGCAGTACTTC.

The V call is TRBV5-4, the J call TRBJ1-2; D ambiguous. The CDR3 spans 13 residues. Deletions cut 2 bases from V and 8 bases from J, with 13 bases between. The germline CDR1 and CDR2 sequences are SGHNT and YYREEE (reference sequence). CDR3 coding DNA: TGTGCCAGCAGCTTCAATAGGGAGAAGGGCTACACCTTC. Its protein is CASSFNREKGYTF.

The chain carries TRBV6-1 and TRBJ2-3, with D possibly TRBD1 on 6 matching bases. Looked up from germline, CDR1 is MNHNS and CDR2 is SASEGT. The CDR3 is 13 residues long. Trimming took 4 bases from V and 7 from J, leaving 12 bases between them. This chain's CDR3 is CASSATGQHTQYF. Here the CDR3 DNA reads TGTGCCAGCAGTGCTACGGGACAACATACGCAGTATTTT.

V usage is TRBV5-1 and J usage is TRBJ1-5; a possible D gene is TRBD1 (5 bases). CDR1 is SGHRS, CDR2 YFSETQ, per germline. Trimming shortened V by 7 bases and J by 10 bases, and 12 bases separated the two germline ends. The CDR3 spans 11 residues. In DNA form, the CDR3 reads TGCGCCAGCCGGGAGGGGAGCCCCCAGCATTTT. This sequence encodes CASREGSPQHF.

The V and J genes are TRBV28 and TRBJ1-5; D possibly corresponds to TRBD1 (6 bases). Per germline, CDR1 MDHEN and CDR2 SYDVKM. The CDR3 runs 16 residues. V dropped 2 bases and J dropped 7 bases, with 18 bases sitting between them. Here the CDR3 reads CASSLGSQGSLQPQHF. The CDR3 bases are TGTGCCAGCAGTTTAGGGTCGCAGGGGAGTTTGCAGCCCCAGCATTTT. The variable domain in full, completed from reference TRBV28 and TRBJ1-5, reads DVKVTQSSRYLVKRTGEKVFLECVQDMDHENMFWYRQDPGLGLRLIYFSYDVKMKEKGDIPEGYSVSREKKERFSLILESASTNQTSMYLCASSLGSQGSLQPQHFGDGTRLSIL.

This clone has just a few counts. The CDR3 region has the DNA TGTGCCAGCAGTGAAGCCGGGTTCTCCTACGAGCAGTACTTC. Its protein product is CASSEAGFSYEQYF. The chain is built from TRBV6-1 and TRBJ2-7; D remains ambiguous. The V and J ends lost 0 bases and 0 bases respectively, with 6 bases between them. The CDR3 is 14 residues long. Germline CDR1 is MNHNS and CDR2 is SASEGT.

This chain connects TRBV7-2 to TRBJ2-2; D possibly corresponds to TRBD2 (5 bases). The V end was cut by 4 bases, the J end by 9 bases, with 21 bases between. The germline V gene has CDR1 SGHTA and CDR2 FQGNSA. CDR3 length: 16 amino acids. This chain's CDR3 is CASSSPGRSGYRELFF. CDR3 coding DNA: TGTGCCAGCAGCTCACCGGGAAGGTCGGGGTACAGGGAGCTGTTTTTT.

J is TRBJ2-1 and V is TRBV9, with D possibly TRBD1 on 6 matching bases. The V gene lost 4 bases and the J gene lost 7 bases, with 18 bases spanning the gap. The CDR3 is made up of 15 amino acids. Germline V lookup: CDR1 SGDLS, CDR2 YYNGEE. CDR3 amino acids: CASSPPGTLLNEQFF. Written as DNA, the CDR3 is TGTGCCAGCAGCCCACCGGGGACACTGCTGAATGAGCAGTTCTTC.

CDR3 loop: CSVGRGLGGDTEAFF. The DNA of the CDR3 is TGCAGCGTTGGGAGGGGCCTCGGGGGGGACACTGAAGCTTTCTTT. This chain links TRBV29-1 with TRBJ1-1; a possible D gene is TRBD1 (5 bases). Germline lookup yields CDR1 SQVTM and CDR2 ANQGSEA. Trimming took off 4 bases at V and 3 bases at J, with 18 bases between the two ends. This CDR3 has 15 residues.

The rearrangement uses TRBV28 and TRBJ2-2; TRBD2 matches at 9 bases. With V trimmed by 5 bases and J by 6 bases, 7 bases remained unmatched. CDR3 length: 15 amino acids. Germline values: CDR1 MDHEN, CDR2 SYDVKM. The CDR3, as DNA: TGTGCCAGCAGTATCAGCGGGGGGAGTTCCGGGGAGCTGTTTTTT. This encodes CASSISGGSSGELFF. The variable domain in full, completed from reference TRBV28 and TRBJ2-2, reads DVKVTQSSRYLVKRTGEKVFLECVQDMDHENMFWYRQDPGLGLRLIYFSYDVKMKEKGDIPEGYSVSREKKERFSLILESASTNQTSMYLCASSISGGSSGELFFGEGSRLTVL.

J is TRBJ2-7 and V is TRBV5-1; 9 bases are a match to TRBD1. Unmatched junction bases numbered 12, after V lost 3 bases and J lost 8 bases. Germline V gene data show CDR1 as SGHRS and CDR2 as YFSETQ. The CDR3 has 15 amino acids. The CDR3 DNA sequence: TGCGCCAGCAGCTCGGGGGACAGGGCGTTACACAAGCAGTACTTC. Amino acid sequence: CASSSGDRALHKQYF.

This CDR3 is CASSSRLAGGSTDTQYF. CDR3 coding DNA: TGCGCCAGCAGCTCCCGACTAGCGGGGGGGAGCACAGATACGCAGTATTTT. This sequence joins TRBV5-1 and TRBJ2-3, with 14 nucleotides matching TRBD2. V gave up 3 bases and J gave up 0 bases; unmatched junction bases: 3. The length of the CDR3 is 17 residues. Germline CDR1 is SGHRS and CDR2 is YFSETQ.

With regard to this clone: One junction end disagrees with the germline gene, perhaps due to a read error. The chain combines TRBV7-6 with TRBJ2-5; the match to TRBD2 covers 9 bases. Germline lookup yields CDR1 SGHVS and CDR2 FNYEAQ. The CDR3 contains 14 residues. The CDR3 DNA reads TGTGCCAGCAGCTTAGGGCTAGCGGGAAGTAGGTCAGACTTC. Residues: CASSLGLAGSRSDF.

This rearrangement joins TRBV5-1 to TRBJ2-1; D is undetermined. CDR1 and CDR2 (germline): SGHRS, YFSETQ. This CDR3 region has 13 residues. V lost 3 bases to trimming and J lost 8 bases, with 12 bases between them. The CDR3 DNA follows: TGCGCCAGCAGCTCTGGGCATGGCGATGAGCAGTTCTTC. It yields the protein CASSSGHGDEQFF.

The CDR3 is CAISDGVAPFIDTQYF. The CDR3, as DNA: TGTGCCATCAGTGACGGGGTGGCGCCATTTATAGATACGCAGTATTTT. V is TRBV10-3 and J is TRBJ2-3; weak D call: TRBD2 (5 bases). V lost 3 bases, J lost 5 bases, and 18 bases lay in between. The germline CDR1 and CDR2 sequences are ENHRY and SYGVKD. This CDR3 has 16 amino acids.

The V call is TRBV6-5, the J call TRBJ2-7; D unresolved. This CDR3 is 14 amino acids long. CDR1 is MNHEY and CDR2 is SVGAGI in the germline V gene. The V end was cut by 2 bases, the J end by 1 base, with 9 bases between. The CDR3 nucleotides read TGTGCCAGCAGTTACCGCGAGAATTCCTACGAGCAGTACTTC. Translating gives CASSYRENSYEQYF.

The V and J genes are TRBV2 and TRBJ1-2; a possible D gene is TRBD1 (6 bases). This CDR3 is 15 amino acids long. V was pared by 4 bases and J by 3 bases, with 15 bases between. Germline CDR1 and CDR2: SNHLY and FYNNEI. The CDR3 coding sequence is TGTGCCAGCAGTGCCATTGCAGGGGCGGACTATGGCTACACCTTC. This translates into CASSAIAGADYGYTF.

In DNA, the CDR3 is TGTGCCAGCACTGTTCTCCGGGACAGGGGGCTTTTCGGGGAGCTGTTTTTT. Protein: CASTVLRDRGLFGELFF. The rearrangement uses TRBV5-6 and TRBJ2-2, with 12 bases matching TRBD1. The CDR3 covers 17 residues. CDR1 is SGHDT, CDR2 YYEEEE, per germline. Trimming cost V 6 bases and J 7 bases; bases outside gene matches: 13.